Following are 14 T cell receptor delta chains from one sample sequenced in a study of gammadelta T cells in human blood. TCRdb re-called clones from the RT-PCR reads using CATT. This sample yields around 700 delta-chain clones, of which roughly 64% are seen a single time; around 30% belongs to the top ten. Sequenced input: Vgamma9Vdelta2 gamma-delta T cells from adult blood. The origin of the receptors is a human donor.

Details on this clone: This likely traces to a read error, being one base from a far larger clone. The identical CDR3 is also encoded by other nucleotide sequences in the sample. The chain joins TRDV2 to TRDJ1; 13 bases map to TRDD3. The length of the CDR3 is 18 residues. Germline lookup yields CDR1 GEAIGNYY and CDR2 EKD. The CDR3 region has the DNA TGTGCCTGTGACCCTCTACTGGGGGATACGCCGGCGCCCGATAAACTCATCTTC. Protein sequence: CACDPLLGDTPAPDKLIF.

The sample holds a few counts of this clone. A read error is likely here: a far larger clone is one base away. The chain employs TRDV2 and TRDJ1; 7 bases line up with TRDD3. Germline loops: CDR1 GEAIGNYY, CDR2 EKD. CDR3 length: 16 amino acids. CDR3 loop: CACDTLGAAYTNKLIF. The CDR3 DNA follows: TGTGCCTGTGACACCCTGGGGGCAGCGTACACCAATAAACTCATCTTT.

As to this clone: With only one base between it and a far larger clone, this is likely a read error. The sample contains more than one DNA sequence encoding this CDR3. The rearrangement uses TRDV2 and TRDJ1; TRDD2 might be the D (5 bases). Germline CDR1 and CDR2: GEAIGNYY and EKD. The CDR3 has 14 amino acids. This chain's CDR3 is CACDAVPSTDKLIF. CDR3 in DNA: TGTGCATGTGACGCGGTTCCTTCCACCGATAAACTCATCTTT.

A word on this clone: This probably arose from a read error, given a far larger clone one base away. The chain uses TRDV2 and TRDJ1, with TRDD3 matching over 11 bases. The junction had 13 bases not matched to a gene; V was cut back by 3 bases and J by 2 bases. The length of the CDR3 is 18 residues. Per the germline V gene, CDR1 is GEAIGNYY and CDR2 is EKD. The CDR3 nucleotides are TGTGCCTGTGACGCTGTACTGGGGGATATGCAGACGACCGATAAACTCATCTTT. Translation: CACDAVLGDMQTTDKLIF.

As concerns this clone: A far bigger clonotype differs at one base, so this is likely a read error. This sample also contains other DNA sequences that code for the same CDR3. The rearrangement joins TRDV2 to TRDJ1; TRDD3 aligns across 13 bases. The CDR3 has 17 residues. J was trimmed by 6 bases and V by 0 bases; bases with no gene match: 9. Looked up from germline, CDR1 is GEAIGNYY and CDR2 is EKD. CDR3: CACDTVSLGDTLHKLIF. The DNA of the CDR3 is TGTGCCTGTGACACCGTATCACTGGGGGATACGCTACATAAACTCATCTTT.

The sample holds a few counts of this clone. This chain links TRDV2 with TRDJ1, with 11 bases aligning to TRDD3. Unmatched junction bases numbered 11, after V lost 2 bases and J lost 1 base. This CDR3 region has 18 residues. CDR1 and CDR2 (germline): GEAIGNYY, EKD. CDR3 DNA sequence: TGTGCCTGTGACATGATGACTGGGGGATATCATTCCACCGATAAACTCATCTTT. Amino acid sequence: CACDMMTGGYHSTDKLIF.

Concerning this clone itself: It differs at one base from a far larger clone, so likely a read error. The V call is TRDV2, the J call TRDJ1; TRDD3 aligns across 11 bases. The CDR3 is 17 residues long. In germline, CDR1 is GEAIGNYY, CDR2 EKD. The J segment lost 3 bases and the V segment lost 3 bases, leaving 11 bases of the junction unmatched. CDR3 nucleotide sequence: TGTGCCTGTGACCTCTTACTGGGGGATATGCAGGCCGATAAACTCATCTTT. Translation: CACDLLLGDMQADKLIF.

Regarding this clone: It differs at one base from a far larger clone, so likely a read error. J is TRDJ3 and V is TRDV2, with 11 bases that match TRDD3. CDR3 length equals 21 residues. Per the germline V gene, CDR1 is GEAIGNYY and CDR2 is EKD. The CDR3 sequence: CACDTVAGGYSGSWDSRQMFF. The CDR3 DNA reads TGTGCCTGTGACACCGTCGCTGGGGGATACTCAGGCTCCTGGGACTCCCGACAGATGTTTTTC.

Details on this clone: TCRdb lists the protein of a much larger clone for this DNA, which differs at residue 8, so this is likely a read error; the protein given here is translated from the DNA itself. V usage is TRDV2 and J usage is TRDJ1; the match to TRDD3 covers 7 bases. The ends lost 4 bases at V and 11 bases at J; junction bases unmatched: 15. Germline CDR1 and CDR2: GEAIGNYY and EKD. CDR3 length: 14 residues. For the CDR3, the DNA is TGTGCCTGTGATTCCGTACTGAGGGATACTGGGCTCATCTTT. Translating it yields CACDSVLRDTGLIF.

As regards this clone: This likely stems from a read error, as it lies one base from a far larger clone. This rearrangement joins TRDV2 to TRDJ1; 8 bases agree with TRDD3. This CDR3 is built from 21 residues. V gave up 0 bases and J gave up 0 bases; unmatched junction bases: 20. In germline, CDR1 is GEAIGNYY, CDR2 EKD. CDR3 sequence: CACDTLIYTGGSPSYTDKLIF. CDR3 sequence (DNA): TGTGCCTGTGACACCTTAATCTATACTGGGGGCTCACCATCGTACACCGATAAACTCATCTTT.

The sample holds a few counts of this clone. A much larger clone differs from this one at a single base, so this may be a read error. This chain connects TRDV2 to TRDJ1; 9 bases match TRDD2. The germline CDR1 and CDR2 sequences are GEAIGNYY and EKD. CDR3 length: 23 amino acids. DNA for the CDR3: TGTGCCCGTGACACCGTCCAAGGCCTTCCTACGCCAACTGGGTTCCTGTACACCGATAAACTCATCTTT. Protein: CARDTVQGLPTPTGFLYTDKLIF.

Notes on this clone: A read error likely explains this, since a far larger clone differs by one base. The same CDR3 is also encoded by other DNA sequences in this sample. V gene TRDV2 combines with J gene TRDJ1; 11 bases are shared with TRDD3. Germline CDR1 and CDR2: GEAIGNYY and EKD. The CDR3 contains 17 residues. The ends lost 0 bases at V and 6 bases at J; junction bases unmatched: 11. Here the CDR3 reads CACDTVSLGDTLHKLIF. The CDR3 nucleotides read TGTGCCTGTGACACCGTATCATTGGGGGATACGCTCCATAAACTCATCTTT.

About this clone itself: The protein TCRdb gives is from a much larger clone and does not agree with this DNA's translation at residue 3, likely a read error; the protein shown here comes from the DNA. The chain recombines TRDV2 with TRDJ1, with 8 bases aligning to TRDD3. CDR1 is GEAIGNYY, CDR2 EKD, per germline. The length of the CDR3 is 16 residues. The CDR3 region has the DNA TGTGCCAGTGACACCGTACTGGGGGGTAACACCGATAAACTCATCTTT. This encodes CASDTVLGGNTDKLIF.

Points on this clone: This is likely an artifact of a read error, given a far larger clone one base away. The genes are TRDV2 and TRDJ3, with TRDD3 identical over 8 bases. The CDR3 runs to 22 residues. Germline values: CDR1 GEAIGNYY, CDR2 EKD. After removal of 0 bases from V and 0 bases from J, the junction contained 15 bases not matched to a gene. CDR3 sequence (DNA): TGTGCCTGTGACACCGCCCACCTGGGGGAGACACAGAGCTCCTGGGACACCCGACAGATGTTTTTC. The encoded protein is CACDTAHLGETQSSWDTRQMFF.